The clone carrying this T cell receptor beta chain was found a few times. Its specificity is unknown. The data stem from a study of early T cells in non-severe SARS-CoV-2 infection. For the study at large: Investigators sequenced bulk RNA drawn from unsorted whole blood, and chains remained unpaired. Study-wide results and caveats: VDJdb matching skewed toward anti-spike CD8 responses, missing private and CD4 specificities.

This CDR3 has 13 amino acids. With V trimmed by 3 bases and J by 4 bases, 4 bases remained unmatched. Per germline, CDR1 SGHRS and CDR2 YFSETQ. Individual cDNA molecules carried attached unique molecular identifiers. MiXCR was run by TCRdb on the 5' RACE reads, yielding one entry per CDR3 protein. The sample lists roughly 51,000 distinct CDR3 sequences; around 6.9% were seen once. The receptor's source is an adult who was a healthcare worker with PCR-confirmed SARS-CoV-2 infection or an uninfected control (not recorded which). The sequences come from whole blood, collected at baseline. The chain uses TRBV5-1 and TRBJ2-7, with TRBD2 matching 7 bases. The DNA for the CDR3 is TGCGCCAGCAGCTCCGGGGGGTTGTACGAGCAGTACTTC. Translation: CASSSGGLYEQYF.